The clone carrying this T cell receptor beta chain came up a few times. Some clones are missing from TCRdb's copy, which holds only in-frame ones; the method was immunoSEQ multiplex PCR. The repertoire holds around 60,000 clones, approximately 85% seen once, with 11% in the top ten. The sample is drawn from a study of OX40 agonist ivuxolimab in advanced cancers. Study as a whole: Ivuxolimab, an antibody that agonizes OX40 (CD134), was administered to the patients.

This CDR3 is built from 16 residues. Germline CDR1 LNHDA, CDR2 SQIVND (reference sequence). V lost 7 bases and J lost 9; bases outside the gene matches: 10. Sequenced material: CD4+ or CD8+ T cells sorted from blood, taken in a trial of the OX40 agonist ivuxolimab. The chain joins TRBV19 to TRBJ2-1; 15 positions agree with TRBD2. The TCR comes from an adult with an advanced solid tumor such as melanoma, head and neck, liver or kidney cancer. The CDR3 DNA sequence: TGTGCCAGTACCTCCCGAGGACTAGCGGGAGGGGTTGAGCAGTTCTTC. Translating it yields CASTSRGLAGGVEQFF. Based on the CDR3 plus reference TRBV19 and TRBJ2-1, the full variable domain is DGGITQSPKYLFRKEGQNVTLSCEQNLNHDAMYWYRQDPGQGLRLIYYSQIVNDFQKGDIAEGYSVSREKKESFPLTVTSAQKNPTAFYLCASTSRGLAGGVEQFFGPGTRLTVL.